This is a list of T cell receptor beta chains from one sample in a study of T cells after yellow fever vaccination. TCRdb re-derived calls from the 5' RACE reads in MiXCR, one entry per CDR3 protein. The data contain 250,000 to 300,000 distinct CDR3 sequences, roughly 4.8% of them singletons. Sequencing was performed on CD4+ T cells sorted from PBMCs, taken on the day of the yellow fever booster vaccination. The receptors derive from a man in his late teens or twenties who received the YFV17D yellow fever vaccine. Both conserved end residues are trimmed from each CDR3. Each record gives: J gene, V gene, clone size, CDR3 protein. Clone size appears in some rows only: once, few, many, or a class for an expanded clone.

>TRBJ2-2|TRBV20-1|many
SAGTVTGELF
>TRBJ2-7|TRBV5-6|NA
ASSFVQAYEQY
>TRBJ1-4|TRBV6-6|few
ASSSTGVREKLF
>TRBJ1-1|TRBV19|NA
ASSRRGGDMNTEAF
>TRBJ1-2|TRBV5-1|NA
ASSPPGRGYT
>TRBJ1-4|TRBV7-2|many
ASSLSRNTKEKLF
>TRBJ1-2|TRBV11-2|NA
ASSPGGAENYGYT
>TRBJ2-1|TRBV7-2|few
ASSPQGQGFYNEQF
>TRBJ1-1|TRBV4-2|few
ASSPLTEAF
>TRBJ2-5|TRBV10-1|few
ASSDRGIETQY
>TRBJ2-3|TRBV20-1|NA
SASPGAGTDTQY
>TRBJ1-4|TRBV9|few
ASSVQGRANEKLF
>TRBJ2-3|TRBV2|few
ASSEAAISGDTQY
>TRBJ1-6|TRBV7-9|few
ASSGTAGSPLH
>TRBJ1-2|TRBV25-1|few
ASSPSGGAYGYT
>TRBJ2-3|TRBV5-1|NA
ASSLITSGGAFGTDTQY
>TRBJ2-1|TRBV5-4|few
ASSLGGFKIYNEQF
>TRBJ2-6|TRBV6-5|NA
ASSGGTGFWGSGANVLT
>TRBJ2-1|TRBV14|few
ASSQVGIEQF
>TRBJ1-3|TRBV3-1|NA
ASSQGTGTGNTIY
>TRBJ2-3|TRBV10-3|few
AIKSPYTDTQY
>TRBJ2-2|TRBV7-8|NA
ASSLAGGVGELF
>TRBJ2-2|TRBV4-3|few
ASSQEWGGRTGELF
>TRBJ1-2|TRBV28|few
ASSRRWGYT
>TRBJ2-1|TRBV7-3|NA
ASSSTGQGYNEQF
>TRBJ2-1|TRBV7-2|few
ASSFLRVNEQF
>TRBJ1-2|TRBV3-1|few
ASSQDYLTLR
>TRBJ1-2|TRBV5-5|NA
ASSLMSGGAGYT
>TRBJ1-4|TRBV4-3|NA
ASSQDAGEKLF
>TRBJ2-2|TRBV23-1|few
ANNRTGGNTGELF
>TRBJ1-1|TRBV18|few
ASSRGDRVTEAF
>TRBJ1-2|TRBV28|NA
ASSFPGGLRGYT
>TRBJ2-7|TRBV30|NA
AWSRDAYEQY
>TRBJ2-3|TRBV5-1|many
ASSPRPGGSTDTQY